This T cell receptor (beta chain) was found in a study of cytomegalovirus exposure and HLA in healthy donors. As to this clone: Its target is not known.

Overall study findings and caveats: TCR beta chains numbering more than 150 were designated cytomegalovirus-associated.

The germline CDR1 and CDR2 sequences are LGHNA and YNFKEQ. The CDR3 runs 15 residues. The V end was cut by 0 bases, the J end by 2 bases, with 8 bases between. Researchers ran the PCR with 60 Vbeta and 13 Jbeta primers. This table comes from immunoSEQ multiplex PCR, and its TCRdb copy is limited to in-frame clones, with some not included. This sample has around 130,000 clones, with approximately 75% found just once. The TCR comes from a man aged 35 to 55 in good health and CMV-seronegative. Sequencing was performed on PBMCs. The chain recombines TRBV4-2 with TRBJ1-3; unclear D gene. The CDR3 loop is CASSQESGTGNTIYF. CDR3 nucleotide sequence: TGTGCCAGCAGCCAAGAAAGCGGGACTGGAAACACCATATATTTT.